The rows below give T cell receptor beta chains drawn from one sample of a study of T cells in Graves' hyperthyroidism and ophthalmopathy. TCRdb re-analysed the multiplex PCR reads in MiXCR, keeping a single row per CDR3 protein. The data hold 250,000 to 300,000 distinct CDR3 sequences, with 15% to 20% observed a single time. Sequenced: blood. Every receptor here comes from a middle-aged man with Graves' ophthalmopathy. The CDR3 runs from the conserved cysteine through the conserved F or W. Fields, in order: clone size, CDR3 length, J gene, D gene, V gene, CDR3 protein, CDR3 DNA. The D gene is left open where the match is weak. Clone size appears in some rows only: once, few, many, or a class for an expanded clone.

size: NA; length: 14; J: TRBJ2-1; D: TRBD2; V: TRBV4-1; CDR3: CASSFSGSRYEQFF; DNA: TGCGCCAGCAGCTTTAGCGGGAGTAGGTATGAGCAGTTCTTC
size: many; length: 16; J: TRBJ2-2; D: NA; V: TRBV7-8; CDR3: CASSLSDFLNTGELFF; DNA: TGTGCCAGCAGCTTGTCAGACTTCCTTAACACCGGGGAGCTGTTTTTT
size: few; length: 14; J: TRBJ2-7; D: TRBD1; V: TRBV7-9; CDR3: CASSLRTGGGGQYF; DNA: TGTGCCAGCAGCTTACGGACAGGGGGAGGCGGGCAGTACTTC
size: few; length: 13; J: TRBJ2-1; D: NA; V: TRBV24-1; CDR3: CATRTGQDNEQFF; DNA: TGTGCCACCAGAACGGGCCAAGACAATGAGCAGTTCTTC
size: many; length: 14; J: TRBJ2-3; D: TRBD1; V: TRBV5-1; CDR3: CASSLEGGPDTQYF; DNA: TGTGCCAGCAGCTTAGAAGGGGGCCCAGATACGCAGTATTTT
size: many; length: 17; J: TRBJ2-2; D: TRBD2; V: TRBV11-1; CDR3: CASSLVVLAEITGELFF; DNA: TGTGCCAGCAGCTTAGTGGTGCTAGCGGAAATCACCGGGGAGCTGTTTTTT
size: NA; length: 11; J: TRBJ2-3; D: NA; V: TRBV29-1; CDR3: CSVDRTDTQYF; DNA: TGCAGCGTTGACAGGACAGATACGCAGTATTTT
size: few; length: 18; J: TRBJ2-7; D: TRBD1; V: TRBV18; CDR3: CASSSSFNPGQGGPEQYF; DNA: TGTGCCAGCTCGTCCTCTTTCAATCCGGGACAGGGAGGTCCGGAGCAGTACTTC
size: NA; length: 15; J: TRBJ2-7; D: NA; V: TRBV10-1; CDR3: CASSESVTSSYEQYF; DNA: TGCGCCAGCAGTGAGTCGGTGACGTCTTCCTACGAGCAGTACTTC
size: NA; length: 16; J: TRBJ2-5; D: NA; V: TRBV5-6; CDR3: CASSAKTRSLKETQYF; DNA: TGTGCCAGCAGCGCGAAGACTAGAAGTTTGAAAGAGACCCAGTACTTC
size: few; length: 13; J: TRBJ2-2; D: NA; V: TRBV20-1; CDR3: CSVRGKGTGELFF; DNA: TGCAGTGTACGGGGGAAGGGCACCGGGGAGCTGTTTTTT
size: many; length: 11; J: TRBJ1-2; D: NA; V: TRBV3-1; CDR3: CASSRATSYTF; DNA: TGTGCCAGCAGCCGTGCTACTTCATACACCTTC
size: few; length: 13; J: TRBJ2-2; D: TRBD2; V: TRBV14; CDR3: CASRLAGVRELFF; DNA: TGTGCCAGCAGACTAGCGGGGGTCCGGGAGCTGTTTTTT
size: NA; length: 17; J: TRBJ2-7; D: NA; V: TRBV27; CDR3: CASSLGPRTSKNYEQYF; DNA: TGTGCCAGCAGTTTGGGGCCCCGAACATCGAAAAACTACGAGCAGTACTTC
size: few; length: 16; J: TRBJ2-5; D: TRBD1; V: TRBV4-2; CDR3: CASSQRGTGGKETQYF; DNA: TGTGCCAGCAGCCAACGGGGTACAGGGGGCAAAGAGACCCAGTACTTC
size: NA; length: 14; J: TRBJ1-6; D: NA; V: TRBV2; CDR3: CASREQGLISPLHF; DNA: TGTGCCAGCAGGGAACAGGGATTAATTTCACCCCTCCACTTT
size: few; length: 16; J: TRBJ2-1; D: TRBD1; V: TRBV19; CDR3: CAAGPTGVHSYNEQFF; DNA: TGTGCCGCTGGTCCAACAGGGGTACACTCCTACAATGAGCAGTTCTTC
size: NA; length: 13; J: TRBJ1-1; D: NA; V: TRBV27; CDR3: CASAWSRVTEAFF; DNA: TGTGCCAGCGCATGGTCGAGAGTAACTGAAGCTTTCTTT
size: many; length: 16; J: TRBJ2-7; D: TRBD2; V: TRBV2; CDR3: CASSEATSGSRNEQYF; DNA: TGTGCCAGCAGTGAAGCGACGAGCGGGAGTAGGAACGAGCAGTACTTC
size: NA; length: 14; J: TRBJ1-1; D: NA; V: TRBV2; CDR3: CASKPGQRNTEAFF; DNA: TGTGCCAGCAAGCCGGGACAACGGAACACTGAAGCTTTCTTT
size: NA; length: 11; J: TRBJ1-2; D: NA; V: TRBV28; CDR3: CASGQNYGYTF; DNA: TGTGCCAGCGGACAGAACTATGGCTACACCTTC
size: many; length: 16; J: TRBJ2-5; D: TRBD2; V: TRBV11-2; CDR3: CASSRTSGRAGETQYF; DNA: TGTGCCAGCAGCCGGACTAGCGGGAGGGCCGGTGAGACCCAGTACTTC
size: few; length: 15; J: TRBJ2-1; D: TRBD2; V: TRBV20-1; CDR3: CSARGGRASYNEQFF; DNA: TGCAGTGCTAGGGGGGGGAGGGCCTCCTACAATGAGCAGTTCTTC
size: few; length: 16; J: TRBJ2-4; D: NA; V: TRBV12-3/TRBV12-4; CDR3: CASSEVRGFGKNIQYF; DNA: TGTGCCAGCAGTGAGGTCAGGGGATTTGGCAAAAACATTCAGTACTTC
size: NA; length: 14; J: TRBJ1-6; D: TRBD1; V: TRBV12-3/TRBV12-4; CDR3: CASRSGTGGSPLHF; DNA: TGTGCCAGCAGATCCGGGACAGGGGGTTCACCCCTCCACTTT
size: NA; length: 14; J: TRBJ2-5; D: NA; V: TRBV10-3; CDR3: CATRNVGGQETQYF; DNA: TGTGCCACCCGTAACGTAGGGGGACAAGAGACCCAGTACTTC
size: few; length: 13; J: TRBJ2-7; D: TRBD1; V: TRBV5-5; CDR3: CASSGGDRDEQYF; DNA: TGTGCCAGCAGCGGGGGGGACAGGGACGAGCAGTACTTC
size: NA; length: 15; J: TRBJ1-4; D: NA; V: TRBV5-4; CDR3: CASSLGAQGHEKLFF; DNA: TGTGCCAGCAGCTTGGGCGCACAGGGTCATGAAAAACTGTTTTTT
size: few; length: 17; J: TRBJ2-1; D: NA; V: TRBV7-2; CDR3: CASSLTVTAFSRGEQFF; DNA: TGTGCCAGCAGCTTAACCGTGACGGCCTTTTCGAGGGGTGAGCAGTTCTTC
size: many; length: 13; J: TRBJ1-4; D: TRBD1; V: TRBV28; CDR3: CATKPGQYEKLFF; DNA: TGTGCCACCAAACCGGGACAGTATGAAAAACTGTTTTTT
size: NA; length: 15; J: TRBJ1-1; D: TRBD1; V: TRBV7-3; CDR3: CASSSDGQANTEAFF; DNA: TGTGCCAGCAGCTCGGACGGACAGGCCAACACTGAAGCTTTCTTT
size: few; length: 16; J: TRBJ1-3; D: NA; V: TRBV27; CDR3: CASSFTAQLSGNTIYF; DNA: TGTGCCAGCAGTTTTACTGCCCAACTCTCTGGAAACACCATATATTTT
size: NA; length: 14; J: TRBJ2-7; D: TRBD2; V: TRBV20-1; CDR3: CSAPLAGGFYEQYF; DNA: TGCAGTGCCCCTCTAGCGGGAGGTTTTTACGAGCAGTACTTC
size: many; length: 14; J: TRBJ2-5; D: TRBD1; V: TRBV5-6; CDR3: CASSLTDRDETQYF; DNA: TGTGCCAGCAGCTTAACTGACAGGGACGAGACCCAGTACTTC
size: many; length: 16; J: TRBJ1-5; D: NA; V: TRBV7-8; CDR3: CASSLQGDNPYQPQHF; DNA: TGTGCCAGCAGCTTGCAGGGTGACAACCCCTACCAGCCCCAGCATTTT
size: few; length: 13; J: TRBJ2-1; D: NA; V: TRBV15; CDR3: CATSRDRFGEQFF; DNA: TGTGCCACCAGCAGAGATCGATTCGGGGAGCAGTTCTTC
size: many; length: 15; J: TRBJ2-7; D: TRBD2; V: TRBV20-1; CDR3: CSAPPEAGGLYEQYF; DNA: TGCAGTGCTCCCCCCGAGGCGGGAGGGCTGTACGAGCAGTACTTC
size: few; length: 15; J: TRBJ1-5; D: NA; V: TRBV19; CDR3: CASSTGKDSNQPQHF; DNA: TGTGCCAGTAGTACCGGGAAAGATAGCAATCAGCCCCAGCATTTT
size: many; length: 15; J: TRBJ2-3; D: TRBD2; V: TRBV5-1; CDR3: CASSSLAGVGDTQYF; DNA: TGCGCCAGCAGCTCACTAGCGGGAGTTGGAGATACGCAGTATTTT
size: few; length: 14; J: TRBJ2-1; D: TRBD2; V: TRBV30; CDR3: CAWSVGGLVGEQFF; DNA: TGTGCCTGGAGTGTTGGTGGACTAGTCGGTGAGCAGTTCTTC
size: NA; length: 14; J: TRBJ1-4; D: TRBD1; V: TRBV6-1; CDR3: CASSRGQGNEKLFF; DNA: TGTGCCAGCAGCCGGGGACAGGGGAATGAAAAACTGTTTTTT